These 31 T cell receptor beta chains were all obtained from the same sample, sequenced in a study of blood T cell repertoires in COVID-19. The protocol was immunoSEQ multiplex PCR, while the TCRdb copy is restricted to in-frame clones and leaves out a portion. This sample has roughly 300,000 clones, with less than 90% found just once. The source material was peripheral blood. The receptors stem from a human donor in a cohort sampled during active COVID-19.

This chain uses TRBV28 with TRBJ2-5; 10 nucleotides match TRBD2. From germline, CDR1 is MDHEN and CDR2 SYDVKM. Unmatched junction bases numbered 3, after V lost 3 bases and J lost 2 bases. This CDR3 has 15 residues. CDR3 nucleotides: TGTGCCAGCAGTTTCTCTAGCGGGGGTCAAGAGACCCAGTACTTC. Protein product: CASSFSSGGQETQYF.

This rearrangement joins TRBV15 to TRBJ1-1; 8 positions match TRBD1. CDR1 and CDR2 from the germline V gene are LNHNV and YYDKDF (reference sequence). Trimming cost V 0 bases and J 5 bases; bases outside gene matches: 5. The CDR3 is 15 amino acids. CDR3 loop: CATSRDRTGWTEAFF. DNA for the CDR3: TGTGCCACCAGCAGAGATCGGACAGGGTGGACTGAAGCTTTCTTT.

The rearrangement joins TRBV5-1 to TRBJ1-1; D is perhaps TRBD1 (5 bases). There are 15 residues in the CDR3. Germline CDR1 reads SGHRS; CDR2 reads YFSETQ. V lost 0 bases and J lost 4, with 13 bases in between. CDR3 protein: CASSLVVAGGTEAFF. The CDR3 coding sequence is TGCGCCAGCAGCTTGGTCGTGGCCGGGGGCACTGAAGCTTTCTTT.

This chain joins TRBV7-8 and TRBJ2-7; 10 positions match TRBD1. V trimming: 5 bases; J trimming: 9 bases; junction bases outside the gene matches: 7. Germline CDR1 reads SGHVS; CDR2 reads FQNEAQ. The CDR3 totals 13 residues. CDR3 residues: CASSHRQGAGQYF. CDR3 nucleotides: TGTGCCAGCAGCCACCGACAGGGGGCCGGGCAGTACTTC.

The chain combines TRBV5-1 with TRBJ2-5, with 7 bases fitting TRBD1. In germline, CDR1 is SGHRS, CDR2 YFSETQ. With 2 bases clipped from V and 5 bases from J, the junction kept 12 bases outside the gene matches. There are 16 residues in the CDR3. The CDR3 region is CASSFRTGSIRETQYF. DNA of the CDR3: TGCGCCAGCAGCTTTAGGACAGGCTCTATCCGGGAGACCCAGTACTTC.

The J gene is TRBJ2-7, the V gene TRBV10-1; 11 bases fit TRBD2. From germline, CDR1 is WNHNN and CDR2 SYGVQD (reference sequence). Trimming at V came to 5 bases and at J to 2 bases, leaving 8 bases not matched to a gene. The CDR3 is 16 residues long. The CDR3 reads CASSPDWTSGPYEQYF. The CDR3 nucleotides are TGCGCCAGCAGTCCCGACTGGACTAGCGGGCCCTACGAGCAGTACTTC.

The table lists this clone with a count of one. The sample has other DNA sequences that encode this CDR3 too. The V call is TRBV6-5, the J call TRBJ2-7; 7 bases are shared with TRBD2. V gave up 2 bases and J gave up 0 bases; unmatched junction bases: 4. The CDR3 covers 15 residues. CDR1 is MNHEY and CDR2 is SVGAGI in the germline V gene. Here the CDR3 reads CASSYLAESSYEQYF. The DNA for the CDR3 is TGTGCCAGCAGTTACCTAGCGGAGAGCTCCTACGAGCAGTACTTC.

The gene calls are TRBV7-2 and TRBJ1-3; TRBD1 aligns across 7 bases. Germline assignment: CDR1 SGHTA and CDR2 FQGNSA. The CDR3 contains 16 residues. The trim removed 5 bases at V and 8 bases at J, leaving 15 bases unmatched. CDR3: CASSPSLGTAGYTIYF. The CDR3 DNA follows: TGTGCCAGCAGCCCCTCCTTGGGGACAGCCGGTTACACCATATATTTT.

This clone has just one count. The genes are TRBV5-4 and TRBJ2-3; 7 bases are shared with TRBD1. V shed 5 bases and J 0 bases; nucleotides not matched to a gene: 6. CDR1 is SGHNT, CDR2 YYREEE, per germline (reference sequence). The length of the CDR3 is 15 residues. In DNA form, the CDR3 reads TGTGCCAGCAGTCTGGGGGACAGAAGCACAGATACGCAGTATTTT. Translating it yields CASSLGDRSTDTQYF.

The CDR3 bases are TGTGCCAGCTCACCACAGGGGGACAGGGCGGAATATGGCTACACCTTC. Residues: CASSPQGDRAEYGYTF. J is TRBJ1-2 and V is TRBV18, with 9 bases aligning to TRBD1. With 1 base clipped from V and 5 bases from J, the junction kept 8 bases outside the gene matches. The CDR3 is made up of 16 amino acids. Per the germline V gene, CDR1 is KGHSH and CDR2 is LQKENI.

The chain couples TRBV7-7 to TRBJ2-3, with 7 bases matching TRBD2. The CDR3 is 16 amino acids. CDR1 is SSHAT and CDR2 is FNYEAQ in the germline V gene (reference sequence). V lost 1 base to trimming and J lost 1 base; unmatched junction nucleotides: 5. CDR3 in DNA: TGTGCCAGCAGCTTAGGGAGCGGGATCGGCACAGATACGCAGTATTTT. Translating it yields CASSLGSGIGTDTQYF.

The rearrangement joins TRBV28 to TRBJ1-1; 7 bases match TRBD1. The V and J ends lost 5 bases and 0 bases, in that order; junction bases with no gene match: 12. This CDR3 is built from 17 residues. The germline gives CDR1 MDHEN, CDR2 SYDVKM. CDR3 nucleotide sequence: TGTGCCAGCAGTCCCACGCGACAGGGCGGTATGAACACTGAAGCTTTCTTT. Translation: CASSPTRQGGMNTEAFF. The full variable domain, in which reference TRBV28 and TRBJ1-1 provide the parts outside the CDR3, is DVKVTQSSRYLVKRTGEKVFLECVQDMDHENMFWYRQDPGLGLRLIYFSYDVKMKEKGDIPEGYSVSREKKERFSLILESASTNQTSMYLCASSPTRQGGMNTEAFFGQGTRLTVV.

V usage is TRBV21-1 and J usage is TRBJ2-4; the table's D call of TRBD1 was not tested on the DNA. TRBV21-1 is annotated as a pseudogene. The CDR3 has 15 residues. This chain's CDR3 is CASSKAQVVINIQYF. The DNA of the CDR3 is TGTGCCAGCAGCAAAGCGCAGGTCGTGATTAACATTCAGTACTTC.

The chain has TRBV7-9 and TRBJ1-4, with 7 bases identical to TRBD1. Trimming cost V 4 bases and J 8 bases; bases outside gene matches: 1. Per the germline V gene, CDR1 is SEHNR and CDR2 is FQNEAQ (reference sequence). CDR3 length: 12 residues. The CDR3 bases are TGTGCCAGCAGCTCGACAGGGGAAAAACTGTTTTTT. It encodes CASSSTGEKLFF.

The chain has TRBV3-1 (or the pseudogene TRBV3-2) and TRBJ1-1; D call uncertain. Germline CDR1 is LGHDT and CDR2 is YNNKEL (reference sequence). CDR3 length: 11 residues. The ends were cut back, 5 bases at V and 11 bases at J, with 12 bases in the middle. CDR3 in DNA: TGTGCCAGCAGCTTAGATGGGAGGGCTTTCTTT. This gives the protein CASSLDGRAFF.

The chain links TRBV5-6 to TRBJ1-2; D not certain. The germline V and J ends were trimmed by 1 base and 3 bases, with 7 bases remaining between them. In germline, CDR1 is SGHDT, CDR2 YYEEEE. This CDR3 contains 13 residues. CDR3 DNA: TGTGCCAGCAGCTTGAAACGGGACTATGGCTACACCTTC. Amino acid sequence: CASSLKRDYGYTF.

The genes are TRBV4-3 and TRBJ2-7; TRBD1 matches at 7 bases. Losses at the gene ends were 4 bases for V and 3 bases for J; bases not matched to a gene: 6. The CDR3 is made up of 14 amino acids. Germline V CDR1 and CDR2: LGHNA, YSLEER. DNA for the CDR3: TGCGCCAGCAGCCCGGCAGGGGGAAGCTACGAGCAGTACTTC. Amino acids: CASSPAGGSYEQYF.

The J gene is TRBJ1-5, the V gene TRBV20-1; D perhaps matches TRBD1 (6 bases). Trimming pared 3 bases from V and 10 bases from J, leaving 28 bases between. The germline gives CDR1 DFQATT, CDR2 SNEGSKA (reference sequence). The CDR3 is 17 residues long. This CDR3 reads CSASRSGGGGPWPPQHF. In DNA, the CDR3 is TGCAGTGCTAGTAGGTCGGGGGGAGGGGGTCCCTGGCCCCCCCAGCATTTT.

CDR3 amino acids: CASSSNLAGERYTQYF. The DNA for the CDR3 is TGTGCCAGCAGCTCCAATCTAGCGGGAGAACGCTATACGCAGTATTTT. The rearrangement joins TRBV7-9 to TRBJ2-3; 10 bases fit TRBD2. CDR1 and CDR2 from the germline V gene are SEHNR and FQNEAQ (reference sequence). The CDR3 extends over 16 amino acids. J lost 7 bases, V lost 4 bases, and 11 bases had no gene match. The complete variable domain, with remaining parts taken from reference TRBV7-9 and TRBJ2-3, reads DTGVSQNPRHKITKRGQNVTFRCDPISEHNRLYWYRQTLGQGPEFLTYFQNEAQLEKSRLLSDRFSAERPKGSFSTLEIQRTEQGDSAMYLCASSSNLAGERYTQYFGPGTRLTVL.

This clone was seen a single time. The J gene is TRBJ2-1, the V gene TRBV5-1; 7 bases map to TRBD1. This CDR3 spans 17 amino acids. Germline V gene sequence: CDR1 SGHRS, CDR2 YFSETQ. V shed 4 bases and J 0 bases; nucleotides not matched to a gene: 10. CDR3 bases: TGCGCCAGCAGCATTCAGGCGACAGGGAGCTCCTACAATGAGCAGTTCTTC. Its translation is CASSIQATGSSYNEQFF.

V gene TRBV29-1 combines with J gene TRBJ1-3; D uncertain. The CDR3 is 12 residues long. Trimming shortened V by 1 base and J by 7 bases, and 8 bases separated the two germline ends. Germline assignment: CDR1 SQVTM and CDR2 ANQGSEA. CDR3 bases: TGCAGCGTTGAAGGACTGGCGAACACCATATATTTT. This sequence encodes CSVEGLANTIYF.

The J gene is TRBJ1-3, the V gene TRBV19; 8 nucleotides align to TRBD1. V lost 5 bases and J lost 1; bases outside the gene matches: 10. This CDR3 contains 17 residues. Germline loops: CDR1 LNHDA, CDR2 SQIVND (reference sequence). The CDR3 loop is CASSPTPGQDSGNTIYF. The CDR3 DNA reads TGTGCCAGTAGTCCGACCCCGGGACAGGATTCTGGAAACACCATATATTTT.

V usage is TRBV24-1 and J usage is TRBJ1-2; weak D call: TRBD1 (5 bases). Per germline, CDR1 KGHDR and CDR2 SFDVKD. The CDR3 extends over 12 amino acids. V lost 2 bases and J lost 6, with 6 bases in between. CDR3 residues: CATSDWGDGYTF. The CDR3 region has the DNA TGTGCCACCAGTGATTGGGGGGATGGCTACACCTTC.

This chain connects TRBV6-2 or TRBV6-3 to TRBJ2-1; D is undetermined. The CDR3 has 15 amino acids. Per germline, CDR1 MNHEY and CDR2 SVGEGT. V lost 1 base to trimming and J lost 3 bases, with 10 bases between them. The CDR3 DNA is TGTGCCAGCAGTTACTTTCCTGAGATCTACAATGAGCAGTTCTTC. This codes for CASSYFPEIYNEQFF.

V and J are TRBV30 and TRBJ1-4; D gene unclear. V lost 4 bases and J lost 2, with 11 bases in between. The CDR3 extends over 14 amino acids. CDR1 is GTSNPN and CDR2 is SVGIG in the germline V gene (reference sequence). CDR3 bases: TGTGCCTGGACCCTAGGGAGGACTAATGAAAAACTGTTTTTT. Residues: CAWTLGRTNEKLFF. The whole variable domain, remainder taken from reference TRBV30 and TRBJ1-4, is SQTIHQWPATLVQPVGSPLSLECTVEGTSNPNLYWYRQAAGRGLQLLFYSVGIGQISSEVPQNLSASRPQDRQFILSSKKLLLSDSGFYLCAWTLGRTNEKLFFGSGTQLSVL.

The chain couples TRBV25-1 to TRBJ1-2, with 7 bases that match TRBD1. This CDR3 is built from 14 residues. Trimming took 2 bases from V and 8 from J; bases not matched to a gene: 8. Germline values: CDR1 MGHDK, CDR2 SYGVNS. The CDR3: CASSEALGQRGYTF. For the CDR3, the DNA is TGTGCCAGCAGTGAAGCCCTGGGACAGCGAGGCTACACCTTC.

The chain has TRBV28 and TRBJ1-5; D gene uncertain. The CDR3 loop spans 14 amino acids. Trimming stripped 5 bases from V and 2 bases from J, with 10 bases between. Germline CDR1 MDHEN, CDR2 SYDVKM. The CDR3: CASSRTWGNQPQHF. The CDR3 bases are TGTGCCAGCAGTAGGACTTGGGGCAATCAGCCCCAGCATTTT.

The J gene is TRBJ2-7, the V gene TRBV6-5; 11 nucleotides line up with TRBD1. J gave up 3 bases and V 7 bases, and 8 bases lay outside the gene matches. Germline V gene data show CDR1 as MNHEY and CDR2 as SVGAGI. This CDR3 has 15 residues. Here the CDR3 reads CASTRPGQGGYEQYF. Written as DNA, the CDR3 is TGTGCCAGCACTAGACCGGGACAGGGGGGCTACGAGCAGTACTTC.

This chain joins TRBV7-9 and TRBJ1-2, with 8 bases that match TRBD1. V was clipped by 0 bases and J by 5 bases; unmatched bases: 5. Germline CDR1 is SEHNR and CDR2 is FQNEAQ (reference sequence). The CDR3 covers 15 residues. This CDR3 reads CASSLAGQGGYGYTF. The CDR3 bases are TGTGCCAGCAGCTTAGCCGGACAGGGAGGATATGGCTACACCTTC.

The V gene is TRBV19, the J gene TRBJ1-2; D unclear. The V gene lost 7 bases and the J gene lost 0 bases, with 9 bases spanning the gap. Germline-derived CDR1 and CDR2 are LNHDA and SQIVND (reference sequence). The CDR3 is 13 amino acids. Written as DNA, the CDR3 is TGTGCCAGTACTAAGACACCTAACTATGGCTACACCTTC. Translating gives CASTKTPNYGYTF. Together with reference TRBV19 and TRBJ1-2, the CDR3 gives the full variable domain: DGGITQSPKYLFRKEGQNVTLSCEQNLNHDAMYWYRQDPGQGLRLIYYSQIVNDFQKGDIAEGYSVSREKKESFPLTVTSAQKNPTAFYLCASTKTPNYGYTFGSGTRLTVV.

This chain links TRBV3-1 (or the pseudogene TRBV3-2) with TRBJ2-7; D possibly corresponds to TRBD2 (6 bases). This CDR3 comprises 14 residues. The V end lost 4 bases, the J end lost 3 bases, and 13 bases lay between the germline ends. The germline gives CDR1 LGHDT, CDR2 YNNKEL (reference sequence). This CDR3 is CASSLGAGSYEQYF. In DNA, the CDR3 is TGTGCCAGCAGCCTTGGGGCGGGAAGCTACGAGCAGTACTTC.